The rows below give T cell receptor beta chains drawn from one sample of a study of response to subunit inactivated influenza vaccine. Each CDR3 protein gets one entry after TCRdb re-called the RT-PCR reads with MiXCR. The sample lists around 200,000 distinct CDR3 sequences, approximately 12% occurring once. The same specimen was also included in a second study, on T cells expressing NK-cell markers.

The material sequenced was CD8+ T cells sorted from PBMCs, taken 12 days after vaccination. The source of these receptors is a man over 45 who received an inactivated influenza vaccine. The CDR3 runs from the conserved cysteine through the conserved F or W. Each record gives: V gene, J gene, CDR3 protein.

V: TRBV6-1; J: TRBJ2-1; CDR3: CASSEDNEQFF
V: TRBV2; J: TRBJ1-5; CDR3: CASSDIGPGQGHQPQHF
V: TRBV7-6; J: TRBJ2-1; CDR3: CASSYGTSGSPNEQFF
V: TRBV6-4; J: TRBJ1-1; CDR3: CASSEEEGMNTEAFF
V: TRBV9; J: TRBJ2-2; CDR3: CASSPRTGHTGELFF
V: TRBV7-9; J: TRBJ1-1; CDR3: CASRRQGSTEAFF
V: TRBV5-1; J: TRBJ1-2; CDR3: CASSPPTGTSYGYTF
V: TRBV20-1; J: TRBJ2-7; CDR3: CSARQSSGGSYEQYF
V: TRBV2; J: TRBJ2-3; CDR3: CASSEWLAGGTDTQYF
V: TRBV11-2; J: TRBJ2-5; CDR3: CASSLFGGAGETQYF
V: TRBV2; J: TRBJ2-3; CDR3: CASSEALTVLAGGADTQYF
V: TRBV4-3; J: TRBJ2-1; CDR3: CASSQEEQAYNEQFF
V: TRBV29-1; J: TRBJ2-7; CDR3: CSVEEAGKSYEQYF
V: TRBV10-2; J: TRBJ1-4; CDR3: CASTSRGGLTNEKLFF
V: TRBV25-1; J: TRBJ1-5; CDR3: CASSPSSGLNQPQHF
V: TRBV4-3; J: TRBJ2-1; CDR3: CASSQGLAGELSYNEQFF
V: TRBV24-1; J: TRBJ1-1; CDR3: CATSASRGNTEAFF
V: TRBV12-3/TRBV12-4; J: TRBJ2-7; CDR3: CASSDSSYEQYF
V: TRBV7-9; J: TRBJ2-1; CDR3: CASSFIEEQFF
V: TRBV7-8; J: TRBJ2-1; CDR3: CASSAGTSVANEQFF
V: TRBV20-1; J: TRBJ2-7; CDR3: CSAPALGLGYEQYF
V: TRBV21-1; J: TRBJ2-5; CDR3: CASSKRGIETQYF
V: TRBV21-1; J: TRBJ2-5; CDR3: CASSKRPFPYAYQETQYF
V: TRBV11-2; J: TRBJ2-1; CDR3: CASSLGMANEQFF
V: TRBV30; J: TRBJ2-1; CDR3: CAWTFRSGSAHEQFF